These T cell receptor beta chains were read from a single sample in a study of blood T cell repertoires in COVID-19. The assay was immunoSEQ multiplex PCR, and TCRdb's table has in-frame clones only and misses some. The sample lists 150,000 to 200,000 clones; 70% to 85% were seen once. The sample consisted of peripheral blood. Receptor source: an elderly woman with acute or convalescent COVID-19. Both conserved end residues are part of each CDR3. Fields, in order: CDR3 length, V gene, clone size, J gene, D gene, CDR3 DNA, CDR3 protein. D genes are given only for firm matches. Only part of the rows carry a size: once, few, many, or a class if the clone is expanded.

13	TRBV6-6	few	TRBJ2-1	.	TGTGCCAGCAGTAACTTGGGACTCACTGAGCAGTTCTTC	CASSNLGLTEQFF
15	TRBV6-6	.	TRBJ2-2	TRBD2	TGTGCCAGCAGTCTAGCGGGAGGGAACACCGGGGAGCTGTTTTTT	CASSLAGGNTGELFF
16	TRBV19	.	TRBJ2-7	.	TGTGCCAGTAGTACACCGGTGGGGGCGTACTCCTACGAGCAGTACTTC	CASSTPVGAYSYEQYF
17	TRBV5-1	.	TRBJ2-6	TRBD1	TGCGCCAGCAGCTTAACAGGGGGCCTCGTTGGGGCCAACGTCCTGACTTTC	CASSLTGGLVGANVLTF
14	TRBV27	.	TRBJ1-1	TRBD1	TGTGCCAGCAGTTGGACAGGTCTGAACACTGAAGCTTTCTTT	CASSWTGLNTEAFF
15	TRBV6-1	.	TRBJ2-2	.	TGTGCCAGCAGTGAAGGTCCAGGATACACCGGGGAGCTGTTTTTT	CASSEGPGYTGELFF
16	TRBV6-6	.	TRBJ2-2	.	TGTGCCAGCAGTTACTTCAGGGTAGTCAGGGCCGGGGAGCTGTTTTTT	CASSYFRVVRAGELFF
20	TRBV3-1/TRBV3-2	.	TRBJ2-1	TRBD2	TGTGCCAGCAGCCAACACCCGCCGAGCGGGAGTCACAGGTCCTACAATGAGCAGTTCTTC	CASSQHPPSGSHRSYNEQFF
15	TRBV6-5	.	TRBJ1-6	.	TGTGCCAGCAGTCCAACGACAGGCGGGAATTCACCCCTCCACTTT	CASSPTTGGNSPLHF
13	TRBV14	.	TRBJ2-2	.	TGTGCCAGCAGCCGACAGGTCGTCCGGGAGCTGTTTTTT	CASSRQVVRELFF
14	TRBV9	.	TRBJ1-2	.	TGTGCCAGCACCGCGATGGCGGCAGTACCTGGCTACACCTTC	CASTAMAAVPGYTF
16	TRBV18	.	TRBJ1-1	.	TGTGCCAGCTCACCCGCTCAGGGGCCCGGGAACACTGAAGCTTTCTTT	CASSPAQGPGNTEAFF
13	TRBV7-2	.	TRBJ2-7	.	TGTGCCAGCAGCTTAGGACTAGACCGCGAGCAGTACTTC	CASSLGLDREQYF
15	TRBV5-6	.	TRBJ2-2	.	TGTGCCAGCAGCGAGGCAGGGCAGGGGGACTGGGAGCTGTTTTTT	CASSEAGQGDWELFF
15	TRBV9	.	TRBJ1-2	.	TGTGCCAGCAGCGTAGGAATAGGGGAGGTTGGCGGCTACACCTTC	CASSVGIGEVGGYTF
15	TRBV11-2	.	TRBJ2-5	TRBD2	TGTGCCAGCAGCTTTGTGGGACTAGCGGGAGAGACCCAGTACTTC	CASSFVGLAGETQYF
16	TRBV5-5	.	TRBJ2-7	TRBD2	TGTGCCAGCAGCTTGTCCCTAGCGGGAGGAAAATACGAGCAGTACTTC	CASSLSLAGGKYEQYF